The source of this TCR beta chain is a study of identical twins. TCRdb re-called the 5' RACE reads through MiXCR, storing one row per CDR3 protein. The profile shows 400,000 to 550,000 distinct CDR3 sequences, 20% to 25% of them singletons. Germline V gene lookup returns CDR1 DFQATT and CDR2 SNEGSKA (reference sequence). V was shortened by 3 bases and J by 3 bases, with 12 bases between the two germline ends. CDR3 length: 13 residues. This clonotype came up a few times. Its matching antigen is unknown. Study-wide results and caveats: Out-of-frame alpha sequences shared by twins were enriched for low generation probability.

The data also belong to a second study, concerning T cells expressing NK-cell markers. That source adds: Researchers got TCR beta repertoires out of sorted CD3+CD56+NKG2C+, CD3+CD56+NKG2C- and CD3+CD56-NKG2C+ T cells. An anti-gamma-delta TCR antibody confined sorting to alpha-beta TCR T cells across several of the experiments.

This sequence was found in a woman in her late teens or twenties in good health. V is TRBV20-1 and J is TRBJ2-7; perhaps D is TRBD1 or TRBD2 (5 bases each). The specimen was CD4+ T cells sorted from blood. CDR3 nucleotide sequence: TGCAGTGCTAGGAGGGGCGGAGGCTACGAGCAGTACTTC. It codes for CSARRGGGYEQYF.